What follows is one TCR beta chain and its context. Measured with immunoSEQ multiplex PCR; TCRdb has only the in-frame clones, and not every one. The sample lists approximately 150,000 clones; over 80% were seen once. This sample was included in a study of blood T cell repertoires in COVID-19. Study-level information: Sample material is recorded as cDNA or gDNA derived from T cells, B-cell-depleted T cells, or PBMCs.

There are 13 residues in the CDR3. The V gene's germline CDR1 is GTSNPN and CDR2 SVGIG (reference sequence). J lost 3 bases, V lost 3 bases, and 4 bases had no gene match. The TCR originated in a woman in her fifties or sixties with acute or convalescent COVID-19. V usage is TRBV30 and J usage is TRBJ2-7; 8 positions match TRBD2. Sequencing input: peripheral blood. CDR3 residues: CAWRRREVYEQYF. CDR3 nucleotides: TGTGCCTGGAGACGGCGGGAGGTCTACGAGCAGTACTTC.